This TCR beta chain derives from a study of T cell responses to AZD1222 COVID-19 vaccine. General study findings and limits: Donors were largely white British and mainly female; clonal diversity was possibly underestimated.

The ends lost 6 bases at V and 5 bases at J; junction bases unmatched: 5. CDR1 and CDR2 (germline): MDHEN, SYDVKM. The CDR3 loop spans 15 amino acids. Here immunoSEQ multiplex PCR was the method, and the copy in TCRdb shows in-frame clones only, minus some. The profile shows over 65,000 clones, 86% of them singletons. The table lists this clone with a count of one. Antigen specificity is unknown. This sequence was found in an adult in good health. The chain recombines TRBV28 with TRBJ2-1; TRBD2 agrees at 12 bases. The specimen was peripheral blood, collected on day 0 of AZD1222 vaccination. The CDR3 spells CASSPWTSGDNEQFF. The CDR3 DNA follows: TGTGCCAGCAGCCCCTGGACTAGCGGGGACAATGAGCAGTTCTTC.